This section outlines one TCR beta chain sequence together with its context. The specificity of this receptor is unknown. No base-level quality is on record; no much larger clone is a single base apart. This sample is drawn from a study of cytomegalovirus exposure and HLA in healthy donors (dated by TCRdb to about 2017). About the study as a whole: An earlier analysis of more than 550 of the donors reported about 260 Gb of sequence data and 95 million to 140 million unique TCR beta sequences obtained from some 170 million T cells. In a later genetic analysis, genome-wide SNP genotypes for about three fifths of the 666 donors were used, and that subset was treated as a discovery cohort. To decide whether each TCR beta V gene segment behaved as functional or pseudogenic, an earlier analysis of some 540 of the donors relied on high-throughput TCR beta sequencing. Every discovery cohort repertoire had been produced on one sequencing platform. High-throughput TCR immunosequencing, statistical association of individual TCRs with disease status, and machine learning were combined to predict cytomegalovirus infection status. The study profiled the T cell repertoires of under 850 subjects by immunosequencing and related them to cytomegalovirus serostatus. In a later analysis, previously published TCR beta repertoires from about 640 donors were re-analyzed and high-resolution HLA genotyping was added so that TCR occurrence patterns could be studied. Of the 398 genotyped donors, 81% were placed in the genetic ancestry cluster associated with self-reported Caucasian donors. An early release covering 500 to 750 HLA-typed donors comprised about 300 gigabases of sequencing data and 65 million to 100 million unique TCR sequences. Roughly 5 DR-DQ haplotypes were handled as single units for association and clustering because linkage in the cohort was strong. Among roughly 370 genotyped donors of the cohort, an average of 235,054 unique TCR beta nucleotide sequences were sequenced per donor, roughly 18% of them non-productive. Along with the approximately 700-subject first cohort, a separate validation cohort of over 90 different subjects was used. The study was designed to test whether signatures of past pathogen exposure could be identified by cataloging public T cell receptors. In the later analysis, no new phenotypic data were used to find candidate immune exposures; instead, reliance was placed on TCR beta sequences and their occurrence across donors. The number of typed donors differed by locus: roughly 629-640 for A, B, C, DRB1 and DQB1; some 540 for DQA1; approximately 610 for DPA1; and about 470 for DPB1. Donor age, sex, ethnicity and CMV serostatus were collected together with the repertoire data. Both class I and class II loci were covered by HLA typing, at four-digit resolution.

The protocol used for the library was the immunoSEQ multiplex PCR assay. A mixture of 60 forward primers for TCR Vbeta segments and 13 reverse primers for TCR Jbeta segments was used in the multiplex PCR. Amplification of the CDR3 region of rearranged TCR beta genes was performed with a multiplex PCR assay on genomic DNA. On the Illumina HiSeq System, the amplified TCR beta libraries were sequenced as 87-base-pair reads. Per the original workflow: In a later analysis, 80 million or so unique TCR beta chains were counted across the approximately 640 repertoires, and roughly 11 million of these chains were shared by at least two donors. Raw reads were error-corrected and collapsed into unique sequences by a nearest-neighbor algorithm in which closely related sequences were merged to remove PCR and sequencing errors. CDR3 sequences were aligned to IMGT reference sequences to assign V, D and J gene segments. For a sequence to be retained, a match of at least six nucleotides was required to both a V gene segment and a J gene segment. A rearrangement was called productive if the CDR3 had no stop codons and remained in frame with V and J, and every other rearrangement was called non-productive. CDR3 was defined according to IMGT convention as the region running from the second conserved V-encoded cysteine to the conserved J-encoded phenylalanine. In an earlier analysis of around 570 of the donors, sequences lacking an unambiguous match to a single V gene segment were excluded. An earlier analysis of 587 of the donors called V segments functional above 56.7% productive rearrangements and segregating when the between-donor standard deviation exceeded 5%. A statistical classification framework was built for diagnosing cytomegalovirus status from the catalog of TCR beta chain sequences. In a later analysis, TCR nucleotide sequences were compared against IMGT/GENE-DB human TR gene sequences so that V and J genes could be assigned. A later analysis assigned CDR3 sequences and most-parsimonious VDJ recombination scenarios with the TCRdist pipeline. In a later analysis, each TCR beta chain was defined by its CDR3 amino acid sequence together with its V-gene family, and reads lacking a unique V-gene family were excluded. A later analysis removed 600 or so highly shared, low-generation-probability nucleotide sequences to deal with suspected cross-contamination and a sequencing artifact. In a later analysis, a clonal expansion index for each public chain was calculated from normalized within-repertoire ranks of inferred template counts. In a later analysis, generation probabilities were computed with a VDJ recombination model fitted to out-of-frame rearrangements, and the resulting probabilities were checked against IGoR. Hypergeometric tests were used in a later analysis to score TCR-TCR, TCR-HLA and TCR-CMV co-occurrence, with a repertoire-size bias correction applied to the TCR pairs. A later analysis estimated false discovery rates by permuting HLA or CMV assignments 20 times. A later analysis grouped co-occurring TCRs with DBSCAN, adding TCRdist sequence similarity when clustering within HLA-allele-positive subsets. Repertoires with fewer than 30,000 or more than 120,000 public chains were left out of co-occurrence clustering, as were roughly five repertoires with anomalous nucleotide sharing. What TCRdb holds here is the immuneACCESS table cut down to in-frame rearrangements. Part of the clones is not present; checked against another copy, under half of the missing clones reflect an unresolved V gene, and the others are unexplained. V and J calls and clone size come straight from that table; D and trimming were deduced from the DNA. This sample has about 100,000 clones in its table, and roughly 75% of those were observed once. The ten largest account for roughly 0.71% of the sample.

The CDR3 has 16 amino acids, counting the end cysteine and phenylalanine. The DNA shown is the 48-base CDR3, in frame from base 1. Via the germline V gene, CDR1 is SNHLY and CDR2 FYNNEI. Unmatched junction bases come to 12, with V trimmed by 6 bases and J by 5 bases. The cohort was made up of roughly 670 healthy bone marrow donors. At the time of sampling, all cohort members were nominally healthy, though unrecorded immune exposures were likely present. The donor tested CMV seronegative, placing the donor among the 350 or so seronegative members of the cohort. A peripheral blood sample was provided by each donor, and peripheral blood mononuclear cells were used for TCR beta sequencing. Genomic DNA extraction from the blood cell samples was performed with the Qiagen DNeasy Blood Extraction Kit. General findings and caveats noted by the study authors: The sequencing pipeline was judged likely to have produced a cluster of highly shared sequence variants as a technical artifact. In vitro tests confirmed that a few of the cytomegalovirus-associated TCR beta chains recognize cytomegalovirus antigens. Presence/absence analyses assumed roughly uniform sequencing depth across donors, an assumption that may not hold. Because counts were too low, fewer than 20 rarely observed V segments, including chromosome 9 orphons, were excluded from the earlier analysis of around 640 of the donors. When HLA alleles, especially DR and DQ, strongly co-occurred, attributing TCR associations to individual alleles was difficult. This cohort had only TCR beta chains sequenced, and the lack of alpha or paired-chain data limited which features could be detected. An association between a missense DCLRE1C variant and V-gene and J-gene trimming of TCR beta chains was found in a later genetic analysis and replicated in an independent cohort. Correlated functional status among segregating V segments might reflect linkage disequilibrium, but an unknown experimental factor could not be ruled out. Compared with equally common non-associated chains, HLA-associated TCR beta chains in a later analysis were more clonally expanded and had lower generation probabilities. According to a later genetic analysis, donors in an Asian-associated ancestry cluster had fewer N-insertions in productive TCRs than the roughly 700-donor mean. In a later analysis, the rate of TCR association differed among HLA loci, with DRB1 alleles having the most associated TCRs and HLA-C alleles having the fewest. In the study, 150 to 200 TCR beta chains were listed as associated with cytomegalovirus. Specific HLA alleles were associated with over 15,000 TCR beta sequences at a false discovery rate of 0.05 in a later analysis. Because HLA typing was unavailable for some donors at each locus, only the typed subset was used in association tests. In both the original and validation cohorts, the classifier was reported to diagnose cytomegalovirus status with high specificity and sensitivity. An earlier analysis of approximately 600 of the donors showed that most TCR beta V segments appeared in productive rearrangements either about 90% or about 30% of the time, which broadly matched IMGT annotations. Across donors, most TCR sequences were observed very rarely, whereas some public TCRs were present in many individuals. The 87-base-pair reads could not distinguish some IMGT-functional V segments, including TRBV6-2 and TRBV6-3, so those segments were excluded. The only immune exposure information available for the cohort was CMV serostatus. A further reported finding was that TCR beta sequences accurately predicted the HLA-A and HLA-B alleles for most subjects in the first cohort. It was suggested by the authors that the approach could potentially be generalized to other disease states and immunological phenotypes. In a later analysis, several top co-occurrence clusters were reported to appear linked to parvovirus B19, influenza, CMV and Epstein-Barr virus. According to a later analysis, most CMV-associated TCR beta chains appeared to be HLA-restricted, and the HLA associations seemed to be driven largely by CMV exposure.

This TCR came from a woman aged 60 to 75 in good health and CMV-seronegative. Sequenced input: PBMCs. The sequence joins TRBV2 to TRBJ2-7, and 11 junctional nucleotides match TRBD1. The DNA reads TGTGCCAGCAGGCAACATCCGGGACAGGGGGAACACGAGCAGTACTTC. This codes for CASRQHPGQGEHEQYF.